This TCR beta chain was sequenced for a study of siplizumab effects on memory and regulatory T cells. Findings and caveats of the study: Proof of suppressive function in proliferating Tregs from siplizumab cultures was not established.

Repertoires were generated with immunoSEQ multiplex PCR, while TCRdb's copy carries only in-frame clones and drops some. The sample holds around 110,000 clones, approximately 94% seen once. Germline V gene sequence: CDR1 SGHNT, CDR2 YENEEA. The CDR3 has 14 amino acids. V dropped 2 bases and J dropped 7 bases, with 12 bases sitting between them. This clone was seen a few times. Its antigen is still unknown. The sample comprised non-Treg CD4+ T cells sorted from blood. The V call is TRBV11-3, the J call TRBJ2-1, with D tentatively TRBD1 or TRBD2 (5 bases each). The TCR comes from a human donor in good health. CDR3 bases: TGTGCCAGCAGCTTAACCGGGGCCGGGAATGAGCAGTTCTTC. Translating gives CASSLTGAGNEQFF. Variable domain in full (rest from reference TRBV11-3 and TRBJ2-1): EAGVVQSPRYKIIEKKQPVAFWCNPISGHNTLYWYLQNLGQGPELLIRYENEEAVDDSQLPKDRFSAERLKGVDSTLKIQPAELGDSAVYLCASSLTGAGNEQFFGPGTRLTVL.